The 22 T cell receptor beta chains listed next were all sequenced from one sample in a study of T cells in Graves' hyperthyroidism and ophthalmopathy. Researchers took RNA transcripts and amplified the TCR beta CDR3 regions from them. First-round RT-PCR of the TCR CDR3 relied on the HTBI primer set. TCRdb re-called the multiplex PCR reads through MiXCR, storing one row per CDR3 protein. Here the sample spans roughly 300,000 distinct CDR3 sequences, around a sixth being singletons. Source material: blood. These TCRs come from a woman in her 50s with Graves' hyperthyroidism.

This clonotype has only a few counts. The rearrangement joins TRBV12-3 or TRBV12-4 to TRBJ1-4; 8 nucleotides agree with TRBD1. The CDR3 length is 14 residues. With 7 bases clipped from V and 7 bases from J, the junction kept 8 bases outside the gene matches. Here the CDR3 DNA reads TGTGCCAGCACCCGACAGGGACAGGTTGAAAAACTGTTTTTT. Encoded protein: CASTRQGQVEKLFF.

In nucleotides, the CDR3 is TGTGCCAGCAGCCAACGGCGATCCTATAATTCACCCCTCCACTTT. This sequence encodes CASSQRRSYNSPLHF. The genes are TRBV14 and TRBJ1-6; D is unresolved. In germline, CDR1 is SGHDN, CDR2 FVKESK. Trimming shortened V by 2 bases and J by 1 base, and 6 bases separated the two germline ends. The CDR3 loop spans 15 amino acids.

The table lists this clonotype with a few counts. A read error may be the cause here, since a much bigger clone is one base away. CDR3 loop: CASSSTGAIGGREDEQFF. DNA of the CDR3: TGTGCCAGCAGCTCAACGGGGGCAATCGGGGGGAGGGAGGATGAGCAGTTCTTC. This chain uses TRBV5-8 with TRBJ2-1; the D gene is possibly TRBD2 (7 bases). This CDR3 is 18 amino acids long. Between the trimmed V and J ends, which lost 3 bases and 8 bases, there was a span of 27 bases. CDR1 and CDR2 (germline): SGHTS, YDEGEE.

This clonotype appeared a few times. Here the CDR3 DNA reads TGCGCCAGCAGCCCCGGGACAGGGCTCGATGAGCAGTTCTTC. This codes for CASSPGTGLDEQFF. The rearrangement uses TRBV5-1 and TRBJ2-1, with 9 bases fitting TRBD1. The CDR3 loop spans 14 amino acids. The germline V gene encodes CDR1 SGHRS and CDR2 YFSETQ. Trimming took 4 bases from V and 8 from J; bases not matched to a gene: 7. The full variable domain, in which reference TRBV5-1 and TRBJ2-1 provide the parts outside the CDR3, is KAGVTQTPRYLIKTRGQQVTLSCSPISGHRSVSWYQQTPGQGLQFLFEYFSETQRNKGNFPGRFSGRQFSNSRSEMNVSTLELGDSALYLCASSPGTGLDEQFFGPGTRLTVL.

The chain carries TRBV6-5 and TRBJ2-1; tentatively, D is TRBD1 (5 bases). The CDR3 consists of 18 residues. Germline lookup yields CDR1 MNHEY and CDR2 SVGAGI. Trimming took 0 bases from V and 1 from J, leaving 16 bases between them. CDR3 DNA: TGTGCCAGCAGTTACTCGAGTAGGCGGCAGGGATCCTACAATGAGCAGTTCTTC. Its protein is CASSYSSRRQGSYNEQFF.

V and J are TRBV5-6 and TRBJ1-2; TRBD1 is a possible D gene (5 bases). Between the trimmed V and J ends, which lost 2 bases and 7 bases, there was a span of 12 bases. CDR3 size: 13 residues. CDR1 and CDR2 from the germline V gene are SGHDT and YYEEEE. For the CDR3, the DNA is TGTGCCAGCAGCTTTCAGGGCGTGGGTGGCTACACCTTC. Protein sequence: CASSFQGVGGYTF.

This clonotype was counted between two and nine times. The V call is TRBV7-8, the J call TRBJ2-1; tentatively, D is TRBD2 (6 bases). The V end was cut by 5 bases, the J end by 7 bases, with 12 bases between. Germline V gives CDR1 SGHVS, CDR2 FQNEAQ. There are 13 residues in the CDR3. The DNA for the CDR3 is TGTGCCAGCAGCCCAGGGACTTTTAATGAGCAGTTCTTC. Its translation: CASSPGTFNEQFF. The entire variable domain, with the rest obtained from reference TRBV7-8 and TRBJ2-1, is as follows: GAGVSQSPRYKVAKRGQDVALRCDPISGHVSLFWYQQALGQGPEFLTYFQNEAQLDKSGLPSDRFFAERPEGSVSTLKIQRTQQEDSAVYLCASSPGTFNEQFFGPGTRLTVL.

This clonotype was counted ten times or more. The chain combines TRBV18 with TRBJ1-5; D uncertain. V dropped 3 bases and J dropped 12 bases, with 15 bases sitting between them. Germline CDR1 and CDR2: KGHSH and LQKENI. CDR3 length: 13 amino acids. CDR3 DNA: TGTGCCAGCTCACCGGTGGGGTTGCAGATCCAGCATTTT. Protein product: CASSPVGLQIQHF.

In this sample, this clonotype turned up many times. The chain links TRBV5-1 to TRBJ2-3; D is unresolved. CDR1 and CDR2 from the germline V gene are SGHRS and YFSETQ. The CDR3 consists of 14 residues. Deletions cut 5 bases from V and 2 bases from J, with 12 bases between. CDR3 residues: CASRVADHTDTQYF. Here the CDR3 DNA reads TGCGCCAGCAGAGTCGCGGACCACACAGATACGCAGTATTTT.

This clonotype showed up many times. The CDR3 DNA is TGTGCCAGCAGCCACGAGCAGGAGAACACTGAAGCTTTCTTT. Translated, it gives CASSHEQENTEAFF. The chain uses TRBV6-1 and TRBJ1-1, with D unclear. From germline, CDR1 is MNHNS and CDR2 SASEGT. The CDR3 sequence is 14 residues long. The V gene lost 6 bases and the J gene lost 1 base, with 12 bases spanning the gap.

The rearrangement links TRBV6-1 to TRBJ2-1; 8 bases match TRBD1. Germline loops: CDR1 MNHNS, CDR2 SASEGT. J was trimmed by 7 bases and V by 5 bases; bases with no gene match: 10. This CDR3 comprises 15 residues. The CDR3: CASSPYRTGRNEQFF. The CDR3 region has the DNA TGTGCCAGCAGTCCATACAGGACAGGGCGAAATGAGCAGTTCTTC.

This clonotype has a handful of counts. The rearrangement uses TRBV25-1 and TRBJ2-5, with 8 positions matching TRBD2. Germline-derived CDR1 and CDR2 are MGHDK and SYGVNS. V was pared by 6 bases and J by 5 bases, with 5 bases of the junction left unmatched. This CDR3 contains 13 residues. The CDR3 sequence: CASRDPGGETQYF. In DNA form, the CDR3 reads TGTGCCAGCAGGGACCCGGGGGGGGAGACCCAGTACTTC.

This clonotype showed up just a few times. This chain joins TRBV2 and TRBJ2-1; D call uncertain. CDR1 and CDR2 (germline): SNHLY, FYNNEI. The CDR3 extends over 13 amino acids. V was trimmed by 4 bases and J by 5 bases, leaving 9 bases between them. As DNA, the CDR3 is TGTGCCAGCAGTGTGGGTGGGCACAATGAGCAGTTCTTC. Protein product: CASSVGGHNEQFF.

This clonotype was recorded many times. The chain carries TRBV28 and TRBJ2-7, with a tentative D call TRBD2 (6 bases). This CDR3 has 14 residues. Trimming shortened V by 6 bases and J by 3 bases, and 15 bases separated the two germline ends. Germline CDR1 is MDHEN and CDR2 is SYDVKM. The CDR3 DNA follows: TGTGCCAGCAGGCGGGGCAGGCAACTCTACGAGCAGTACTTC. This translates into CASRRGRQLYEQYF.

In this sample, this clonotype turned up many times. The genes are TRBV13 and TRBJ2-5; D perhaps matches TRBD1 (5 bases). From germline, CDR1 is PRHDT and CDR2 FYEKMQ (reference sequence). This CDR3 contains 14 residues. The V end was cut by 5 bases, the J end by 1 base, with 11 bases between. The CDR3 spells CASSALTAQETQYF. Here the CDR3 DNA reads TGTGCCAGCAGCGCCCTGACAGCCCAAGAGACCCAGTACTTC.

This clonotype turned up a few times. The genes are TRBV30 and TRBJ1-4; 10 bases fit TRBD1. Germline CDR1 GTSNPN, CDR2 SVGIG (reference sequence). With 2 bases clipped from V and 8 bases from J, the junction kept 5 bases outside the gene matches. The CDR3 consists of 14 residues. Written as DNA, the CDR3 is TGTGCCTGGAGTTCCGGGACAGGGGTCGAAAAACTGTTTTTT. Translated, it gives CAWSSGTGVEKLFF.

This clonotype has at least ten counts. The rearrangement uses TRBV7-9 and TRBJ2-7; a weak D match, TRBD2 (5 bases). CDR1 is SEHNR and CDR2 is FQNEAQ in the germline V gene (reference sequence). The CDR3 runs to 15 residues. V lost 5 bases and J 5 bases, leaving 19 bases between the germline ends. The CDR3 sequence: CASSGRSAAGHEQYF. The CDR3, as DNA: TGTGCCAGCAGCGGAAGGTCAGCGGCGGGTCACGAGCAGTACTTC.

Ten or more counts support this clonotype. The chain joins TRBV20-1 to TRBJ2-1; no clear D. Per the germline V gene, CDR1 is DFQATT and CDR2 is SNEGSKA (reference sequence). The germline V and J ends were trimmed by 5 bases and 6 bases, with 11 bases remaining between them. The CDR3 runs 12 residues. The CDR3 region has the DNA TGCAGTGCTGACCGACAAATCAATGAGCAGTTCTTC. It translates to CSADRQINEQFF.

This clonotype was seen a handful of times. V usage is TRBV7-3 and J usage is TRBJ2-1; 7 bases are a match to TRBD2. J lost 5 bases, V lost 5 bases, and 9 bases had no gene match. The CDR3 contains 15 residues. The germline V gene has CDR1 SGHTA and CDR2 FQGTGA. CDR3 in DNA: TGTGCCAGCAGCCCCGGGCCTAGCGGAAACAATGAGCAGTTCTTC. This encodes CASSPGPSGNNEQFF. The full variable domain, its missing parts supplied by reference TRBV7-3 and TRBJ2-1, is GAGVSQTPSNKVTEKGKYVELRCDPISGHTALYWYRQSLGQGPEFLIYFQGTGAADDSGLPNDRFFAVRPEGSVSTLKIQRTERGDSAVYLCASSPGPSGNNEQFFGPGTRLTVL.

This clonotype came up a few times. The chain recombines TRBV29-1 with TRBJ2-2; D unclear. Germline V gene data show CDR1 as SQVTM and CDR2 as ANQGSEA. This CDR3 comprises 9 residues. The CDR3 loop reads CTPPGELFF. CDR3 coding DNA: TGCACCCCCCCCGGGGAGCTGTTTTTT.

At least ten counts were recorded for this clonotype. The chain has TRBV28 and TRBJ2-7; TRBD1 matches 9 bases. With 7 bases clipped from V and 0 bases from J, the junction kept 7 bases outside the gene matches. The CDR3 has 15 amino acids. The germline CDR1 and CDR2 sequences are MDHEN and SYDVKM. CDR3 protein: CASNLPGQGSYEQYF. The CDR3 DNA is TGTGCCAGCAACTTGCCGGGACAGGGCTCCTACGAGCAGTACTTC.

This clonotype was seen a handful of times. The chain uses TRBV5-5 and TRBJ1-1, with a weak D call TRBD1 (6 bases). The V and J ends lost 0 bases and 3 bases respectively, with 9 bases between them. Looked up from germline, CDR1 is SGHKS and CDR2 is YYEKEE (reference sequence). This CDR3 contains 14 residues. CDR3 sequence (DNA): TGTGCCAGCAGCTTGGCTGGGGGCGACACTGAAGCTTTCTTT. It codes for CASSLAGGDTEAFF.